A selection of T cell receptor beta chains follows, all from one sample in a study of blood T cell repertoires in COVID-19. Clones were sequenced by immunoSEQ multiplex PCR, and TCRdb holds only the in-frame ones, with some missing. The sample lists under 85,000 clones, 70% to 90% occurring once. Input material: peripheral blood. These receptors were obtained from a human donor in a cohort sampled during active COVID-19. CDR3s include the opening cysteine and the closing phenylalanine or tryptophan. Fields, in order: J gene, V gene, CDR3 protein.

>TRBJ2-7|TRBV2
CASSTGQGPSEQYF
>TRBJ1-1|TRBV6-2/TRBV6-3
CASRPTGVSTEAFF
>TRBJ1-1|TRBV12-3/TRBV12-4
CASSSKAGTEAFF
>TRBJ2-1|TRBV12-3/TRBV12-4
CANRGLGNEQFF
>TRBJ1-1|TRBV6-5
CASSGTANTEAFF
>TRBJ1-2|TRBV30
CAWSSGEGGYTF
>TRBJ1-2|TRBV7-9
CASSLVVQTYGYTF
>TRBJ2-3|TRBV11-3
CASSLGGRLADTQYF
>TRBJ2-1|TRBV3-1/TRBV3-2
CASSQAGQTNEQFF
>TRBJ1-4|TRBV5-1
CASSSTGATNEKLFF
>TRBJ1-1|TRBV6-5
CASSYSGSEAFF
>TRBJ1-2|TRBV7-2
CASSSYRVGVYGYTF
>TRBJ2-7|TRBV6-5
CASWRGPTSYEQYF
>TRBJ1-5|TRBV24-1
CATSADRRDQPQHF
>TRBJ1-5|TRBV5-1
CASSLGGSGQPQHF
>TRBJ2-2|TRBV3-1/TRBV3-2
CASSPVTGELFF
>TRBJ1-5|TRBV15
CATSPEFMGGNQPQHF
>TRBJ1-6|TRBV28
CASSPPRTLLRNSPLHF
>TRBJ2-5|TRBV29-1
CSVEEAVKEYF
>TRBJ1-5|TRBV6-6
CASSPPGGSNQPQHF
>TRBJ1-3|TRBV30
CAWKVGTGGHTIYF
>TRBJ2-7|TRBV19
CASNNGTGGYEQYF
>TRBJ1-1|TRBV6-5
CASSSDRDENTEAFF
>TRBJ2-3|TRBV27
CASSLIGLAGGVLDTQYF
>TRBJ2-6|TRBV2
CASGRGFGANVLTF
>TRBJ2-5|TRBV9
CASSVGSTKETQYF
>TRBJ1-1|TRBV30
CAWSVRDRSRTEAFF
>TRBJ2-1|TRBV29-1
CSVDGTSSGTAYNEQFF
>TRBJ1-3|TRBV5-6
CASSPWGAGNTIYF
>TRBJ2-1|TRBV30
CAWRREDRAYNEQFF
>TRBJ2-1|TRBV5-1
CASSLTGVEVDEQFF
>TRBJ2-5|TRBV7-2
CASSLDGGAGETQYF
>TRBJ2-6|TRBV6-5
CASSYDGAGANVLTF
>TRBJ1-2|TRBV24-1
CATSDKQGIDGYTF
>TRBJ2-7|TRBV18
CASSQGQRLYEQYF
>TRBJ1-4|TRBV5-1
CASSFGTGGATNEKLFF
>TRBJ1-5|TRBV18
CASSLGQGARTGQPQHF
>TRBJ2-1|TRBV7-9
CASSPRGASYNEQFF
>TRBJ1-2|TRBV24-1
CAPRDMKGYTF
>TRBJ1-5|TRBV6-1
CASSDRAGVKQPQHF
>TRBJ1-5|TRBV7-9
CASSLALGGPGQPQHF
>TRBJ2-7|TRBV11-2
CASRKNRVAYEQYF
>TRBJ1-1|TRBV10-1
CASSGGGANTEAFF
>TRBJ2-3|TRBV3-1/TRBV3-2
CASSQAGGNTDTQYF
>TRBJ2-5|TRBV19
CASSGITTGGAETQYF
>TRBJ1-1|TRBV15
CATKAGMSDSEAFF
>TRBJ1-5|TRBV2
CASSLTGPVYQPQHF
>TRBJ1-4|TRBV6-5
CASSYSRTGGLVKLFF
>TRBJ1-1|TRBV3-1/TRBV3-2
CASSQTPGGTEAFF
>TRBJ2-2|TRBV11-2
CASSLIASTRNTGELFF
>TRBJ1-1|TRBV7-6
CASSLGQGAEAFF
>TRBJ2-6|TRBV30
CAWSRDRATSGANVLTF
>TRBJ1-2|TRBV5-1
CASSLLTVNYGYTF
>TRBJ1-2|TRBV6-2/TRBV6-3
CASSYPSHRDYGYTF
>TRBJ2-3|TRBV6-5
CASSFRGTGADTQYF
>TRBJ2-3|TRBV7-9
CASSLARGATDTQYF
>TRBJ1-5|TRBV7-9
CASSQGGGRQPQHF
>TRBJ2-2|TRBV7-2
CASSLSARGELFF
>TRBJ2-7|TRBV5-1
CASSTYRGSSYEQYF